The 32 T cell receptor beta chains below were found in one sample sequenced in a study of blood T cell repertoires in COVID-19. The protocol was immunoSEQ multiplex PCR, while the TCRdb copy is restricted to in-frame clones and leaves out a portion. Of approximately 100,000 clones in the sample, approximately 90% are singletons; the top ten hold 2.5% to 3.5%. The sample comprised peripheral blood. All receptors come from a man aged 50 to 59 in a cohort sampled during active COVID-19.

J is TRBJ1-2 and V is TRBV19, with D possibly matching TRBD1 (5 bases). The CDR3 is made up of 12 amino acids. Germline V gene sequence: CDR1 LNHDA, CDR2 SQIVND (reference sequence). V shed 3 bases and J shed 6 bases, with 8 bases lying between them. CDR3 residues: CASSISGNGYTF. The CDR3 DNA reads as TGTGCCAGTAGTATCTCAGGGAATGGCTACACCTTC.

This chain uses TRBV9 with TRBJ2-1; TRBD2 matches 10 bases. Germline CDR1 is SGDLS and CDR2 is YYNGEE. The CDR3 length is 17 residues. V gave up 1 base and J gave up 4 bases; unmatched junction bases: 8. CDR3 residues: CASSVRERGGIYNEQFF. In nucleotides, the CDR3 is TGTGCCAGCAGCGTACGGGAGCGGGGGGGCATTTACAATGAGCAGTTCTTC.

The CDR3 DNA reads as TGTGCCACCAGCGGCGGGGCTAGCGGGGGGGCCGTCACCGGGGAGCTGTTTTTT. This encodes CATSGGASGGAVTGELFF. This chain joins TRBV15 and TRBJ2-2; 12 bases align to TRBD2. The J segment lost 4 bases and the V segment lost 5 bases, leaving 11 bases of the junction unmatched. The CDR3 sequence is 18 residues long. From germline, CDR1 is LNHNV and CDR2 YYDKDF (reference sequence).

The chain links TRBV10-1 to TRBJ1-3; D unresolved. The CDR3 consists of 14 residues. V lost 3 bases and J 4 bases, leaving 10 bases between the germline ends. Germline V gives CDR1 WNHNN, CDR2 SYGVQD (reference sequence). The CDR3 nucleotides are TGCGCCAGCAGTGACCCCGGGAGAGGAAACACCATATATTTT. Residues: CASSDPGRGNTIYF.

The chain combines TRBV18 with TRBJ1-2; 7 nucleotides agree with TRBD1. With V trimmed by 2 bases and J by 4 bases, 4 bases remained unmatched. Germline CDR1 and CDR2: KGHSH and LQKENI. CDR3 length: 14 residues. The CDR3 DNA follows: TGTGCCAGCTCACCAGACAGGGCGAGCTATGGCTACACCTTC. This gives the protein CASSPDRASYGYTF.

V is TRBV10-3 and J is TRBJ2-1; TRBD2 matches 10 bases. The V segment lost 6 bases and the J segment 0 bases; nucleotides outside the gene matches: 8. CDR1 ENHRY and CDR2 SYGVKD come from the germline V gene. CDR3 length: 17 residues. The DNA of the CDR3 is TGTGCCATCAGAGGACTAGCGGACGAAAGCTCCTACAATGAGCAGTTCTTC. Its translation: CAIRGLADESSYNEQFF.

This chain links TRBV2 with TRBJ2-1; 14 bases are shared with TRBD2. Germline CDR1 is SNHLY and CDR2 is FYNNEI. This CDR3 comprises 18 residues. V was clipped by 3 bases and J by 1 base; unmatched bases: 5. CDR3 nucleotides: TGTGCCAGCAGTGAGCCGACTAGCGGGGGGGCATCCTACAATGAGCAGTTCTTC. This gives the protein CASSEPTSGGASYNEQFF.

CDR3 DNA: TGTGCCAGCAGCTACCGACAGGGGGCACTAGCCAAAAACATTCAGTACTTC. It encodes CASSYRQGALAKNIQYF. This chain joins TRBV11-2 and TRBJ2-4, with 10 bases identical to TRBD1. Germline CDR1 reads SGHAT; CDR2 reads FQNNGV. V dropped 4 bases and J dropped 0; count of bases not matched to a gene: 6. The CDR3 is 17 residues long.

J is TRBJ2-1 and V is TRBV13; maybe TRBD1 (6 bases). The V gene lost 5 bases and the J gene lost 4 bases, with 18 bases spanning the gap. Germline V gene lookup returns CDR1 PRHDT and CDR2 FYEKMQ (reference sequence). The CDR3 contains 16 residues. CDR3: CASSVPQGPYYNEQFF. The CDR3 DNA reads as TGTGCCAGCAGCGTCCCCCAGGGGCCCTATTACAATGAGCAGTTCTTC. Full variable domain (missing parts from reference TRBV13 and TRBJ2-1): AAGVIQSPRHLIKEKRETATLKCYPIPRHDTVYWYQQGPGQDPQFLISFYEKMQSDKGSIPDRFSAQQFSDYHSELNMSSLELGDSALYFCASSVPQGPYYNEQFFGPGTRLTVL.

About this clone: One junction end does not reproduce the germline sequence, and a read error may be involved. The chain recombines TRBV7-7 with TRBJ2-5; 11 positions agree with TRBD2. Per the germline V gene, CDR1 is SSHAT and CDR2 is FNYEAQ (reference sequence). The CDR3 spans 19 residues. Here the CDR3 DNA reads TGTGCTAGCAGCCCGACCTTACTAGCGGGGGCCCCAACTCAAGAGACCCAGTACTTC. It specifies CASSPTLLAGAPTQETQYF.

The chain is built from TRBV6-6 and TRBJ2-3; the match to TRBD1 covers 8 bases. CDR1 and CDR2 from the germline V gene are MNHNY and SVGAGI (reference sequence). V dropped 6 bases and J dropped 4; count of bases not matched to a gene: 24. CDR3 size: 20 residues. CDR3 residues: CASSKMLELLQGANADTQYF. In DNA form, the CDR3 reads TGTGCCAGCAGCAAGATGTTAGAGCTCTTGCAGGGGGCGAACGCAGATACGCAGTATTTT.

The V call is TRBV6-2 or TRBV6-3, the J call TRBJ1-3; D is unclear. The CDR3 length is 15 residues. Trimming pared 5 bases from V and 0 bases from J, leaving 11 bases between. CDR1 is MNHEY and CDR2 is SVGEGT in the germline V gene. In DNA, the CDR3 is TGTGCCAGCAGTCCCCCGGGGAGCTCTGGAAACACCATATATTTT. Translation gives CASSPPGSSGNTIYF.

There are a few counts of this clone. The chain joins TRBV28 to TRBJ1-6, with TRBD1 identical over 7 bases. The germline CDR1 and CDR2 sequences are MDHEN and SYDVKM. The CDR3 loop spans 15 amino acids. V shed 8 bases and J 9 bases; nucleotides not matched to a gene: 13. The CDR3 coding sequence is TGTGCCAGCTGCGACGGACAGGTCCGGCTTTCACCCCTCCACTTT. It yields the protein CASCDGQVRLSPLHF.

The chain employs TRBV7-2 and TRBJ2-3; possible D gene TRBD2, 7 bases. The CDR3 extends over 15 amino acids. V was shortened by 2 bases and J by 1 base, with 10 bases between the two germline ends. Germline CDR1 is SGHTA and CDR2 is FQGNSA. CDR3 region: CASSLRGARTDTQYF. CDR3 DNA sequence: TGTGCCAGCAGCTTACGGGGGGCGCGCACAGATACGCAGTATTTT.

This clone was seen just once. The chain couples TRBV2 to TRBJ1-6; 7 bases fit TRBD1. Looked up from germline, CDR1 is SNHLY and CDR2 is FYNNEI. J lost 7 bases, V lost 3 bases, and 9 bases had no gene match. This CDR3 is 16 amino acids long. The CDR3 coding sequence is TGTGCCAGCAGTGATCGACAGGGCCCCTTGAATTCACCCCTCCACTTT. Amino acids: CASSDRQGPLNSPLHF.

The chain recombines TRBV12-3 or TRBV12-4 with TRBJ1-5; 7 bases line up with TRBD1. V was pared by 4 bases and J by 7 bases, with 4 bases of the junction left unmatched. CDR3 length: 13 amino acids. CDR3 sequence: CASSSQGVQPQHF. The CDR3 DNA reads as TGTGCCAGCAGTTCTCAGGGGGTACAGCCCCAGCATTTT.

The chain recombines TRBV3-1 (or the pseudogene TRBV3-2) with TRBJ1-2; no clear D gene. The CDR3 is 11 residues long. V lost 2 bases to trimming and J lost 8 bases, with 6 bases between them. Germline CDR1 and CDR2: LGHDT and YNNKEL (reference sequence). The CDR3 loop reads CASSQFAGYTF. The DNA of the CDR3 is TGTGCCAGCAGCCAATTTGCGGGCTACACCTTC.

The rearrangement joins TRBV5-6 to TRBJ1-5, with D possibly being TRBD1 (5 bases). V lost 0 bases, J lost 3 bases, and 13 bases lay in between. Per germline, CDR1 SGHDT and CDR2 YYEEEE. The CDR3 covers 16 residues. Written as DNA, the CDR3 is TGTGCCAGCAGCTTGGGGGGCGGACAAATCAATCAGCCCCAGCATTTT. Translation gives CASSLGGGQINQPQHF. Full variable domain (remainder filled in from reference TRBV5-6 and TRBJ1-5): DAGVTQSPTHLIKTRGQQVTLRCSPKSGHDTVSWYQQALGQGPQFIFQYYEEEERQRGNFPDRFSGHQFPNYSSELNVNALLLGDSALYLCASSLGGGQINQPQHFGDGTRLSIL.

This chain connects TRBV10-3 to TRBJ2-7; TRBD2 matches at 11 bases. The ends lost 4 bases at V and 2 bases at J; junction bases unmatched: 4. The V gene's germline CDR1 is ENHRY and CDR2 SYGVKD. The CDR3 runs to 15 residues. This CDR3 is CAISAGTSGPYEQYF. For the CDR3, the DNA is TGTGCCATCAGTGCAGGGACTAGCGGACCCTACGAGCAGTACTTC.

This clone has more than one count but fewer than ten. CDR3 DNA sequence: TGTGCCAGCAGTGAAGCGCTTGGGAGTTTCTACGAGCAGTACTTC. Protein: CASSEALGSFYEQYF. The chain is built from TRBV2 and TRBJ2-7, with D maybe TRBD2 (5 bases). V lost 0 bases, J lost 3 bases, and 12 bases lay in between. Germline assignment: CDR1 SNHLY and CDR2 FYNNEI. CDR3 size: 15 residues.

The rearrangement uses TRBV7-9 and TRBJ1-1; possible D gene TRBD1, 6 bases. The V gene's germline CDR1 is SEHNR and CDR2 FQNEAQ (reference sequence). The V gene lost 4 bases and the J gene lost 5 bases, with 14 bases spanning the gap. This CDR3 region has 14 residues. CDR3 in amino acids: CASSSRQVGTEAFF. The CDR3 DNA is TGTGCCAGCAGCTCTCGACAGGTGGGGACTGAAGCTTTCTTT. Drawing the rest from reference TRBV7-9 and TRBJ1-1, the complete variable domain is DTGVSQNPRHKITKRGQNVTFRCDPISEHNRLYWYRQTLGQGPEFLTYFQNEAQLEKSRLLSDRFSAERPKGSFSTLEIQRTEQGDSAMYLCASSSRQVGTEAFFGQGTRLTVV.

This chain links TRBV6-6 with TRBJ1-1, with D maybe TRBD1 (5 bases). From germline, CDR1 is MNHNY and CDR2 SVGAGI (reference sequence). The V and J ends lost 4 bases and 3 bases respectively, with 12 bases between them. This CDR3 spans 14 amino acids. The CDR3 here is CASSLGSGHTEAFF. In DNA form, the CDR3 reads TGTGCCAGCAGTTTGGGGTCAGGGCACACTGAAGCTTTCTTT.

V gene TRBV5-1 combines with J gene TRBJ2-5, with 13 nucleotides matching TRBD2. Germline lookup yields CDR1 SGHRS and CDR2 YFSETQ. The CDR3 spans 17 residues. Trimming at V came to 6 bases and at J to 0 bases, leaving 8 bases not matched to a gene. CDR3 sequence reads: CASTWTSGGAYQETQYF. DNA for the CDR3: TGCGCCAGCACCTGGACTAGCGGGGGCGCGTACCAAGAGACCCAGTACTTC.

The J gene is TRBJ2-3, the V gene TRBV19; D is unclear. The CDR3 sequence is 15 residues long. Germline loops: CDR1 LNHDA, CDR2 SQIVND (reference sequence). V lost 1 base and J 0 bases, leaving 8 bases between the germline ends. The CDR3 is CASSIARSSTDTQYF. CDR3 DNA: TGTGCCAGTAGTATAGCCCGGTCTAGCACAGATACGCAGTATTTT.

The CDR3 nucleotides are TGTGCCAGCAGCTTAGCGCATGCTGGGGCTAGCGGGGGTTTGGAGACCCAGTACTTC. This gives the protein CASSLAHAGASGGLETQYF. This chain uses TRBV7-8 with TRBJ2-5, with 10 bases fitting TRBD2. The V gene's germline CDR1 is SGHVS and CDR2 FQNEAQ. This CDR3 region has 19 residues. J was trimmed by 5 bases and V by 0 bases; bases with no gene match: 15.

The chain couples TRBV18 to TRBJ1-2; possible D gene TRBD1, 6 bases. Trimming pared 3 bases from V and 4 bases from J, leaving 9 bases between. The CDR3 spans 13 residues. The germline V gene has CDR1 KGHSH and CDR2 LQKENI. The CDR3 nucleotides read TGTGCCAGCTCACCCGACAGGAGCTATGGCTACACCTTC. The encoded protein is CASSPDRSYGYTF.

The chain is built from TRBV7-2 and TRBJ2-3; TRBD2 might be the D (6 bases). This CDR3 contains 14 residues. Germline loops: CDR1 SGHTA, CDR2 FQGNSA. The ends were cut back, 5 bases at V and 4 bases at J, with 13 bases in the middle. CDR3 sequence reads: CASSPGGSSDTQYF. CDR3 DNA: TGTGCCAGCAGCCCCGGGGGTAGCTCAGATACGCAGTATTTT.

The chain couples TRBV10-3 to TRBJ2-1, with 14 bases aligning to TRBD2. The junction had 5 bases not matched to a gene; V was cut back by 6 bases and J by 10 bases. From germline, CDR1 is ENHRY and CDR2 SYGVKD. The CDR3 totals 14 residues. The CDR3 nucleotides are TGTGCCATCAGGACTAGCGGGGGGGCTACCGAGCAGTTCTTC. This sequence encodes CAIRTSGGATEQFF.

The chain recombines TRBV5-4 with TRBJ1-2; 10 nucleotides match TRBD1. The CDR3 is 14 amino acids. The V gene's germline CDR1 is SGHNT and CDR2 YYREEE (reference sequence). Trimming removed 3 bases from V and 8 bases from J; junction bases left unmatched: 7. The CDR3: CASSSTGTGAGYTF. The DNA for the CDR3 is TGTGCCAGCAGCTCCACCGGGACAGGGGCCGGCTACACCTTC.

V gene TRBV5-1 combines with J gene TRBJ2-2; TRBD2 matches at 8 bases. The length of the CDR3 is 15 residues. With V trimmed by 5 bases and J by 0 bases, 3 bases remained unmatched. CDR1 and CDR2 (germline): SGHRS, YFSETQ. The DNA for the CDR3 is TGCGCCAGCAGTGGGCGGGGGGCGAACACCGGGGAGCTGTTTTTT. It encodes CASSGRGANTGELFF.

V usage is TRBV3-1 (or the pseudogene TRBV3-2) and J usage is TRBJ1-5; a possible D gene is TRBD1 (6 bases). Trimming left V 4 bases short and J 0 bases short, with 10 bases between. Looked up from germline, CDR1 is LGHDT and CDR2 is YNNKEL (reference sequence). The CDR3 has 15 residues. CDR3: CASSLGQNSNQPQHF. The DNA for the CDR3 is TGTGCCAGCAGCCTCGGACAGAATAGCAATCAGCCCCAGCATTTT.

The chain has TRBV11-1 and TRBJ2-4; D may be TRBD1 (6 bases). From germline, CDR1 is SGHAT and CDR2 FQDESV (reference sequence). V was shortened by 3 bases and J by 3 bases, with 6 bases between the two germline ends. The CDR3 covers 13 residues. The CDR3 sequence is CASSLDSKNIQYF. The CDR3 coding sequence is TGTGCCAGCAGCTTGGACAGCAAAAACATTCAGTACTTC.